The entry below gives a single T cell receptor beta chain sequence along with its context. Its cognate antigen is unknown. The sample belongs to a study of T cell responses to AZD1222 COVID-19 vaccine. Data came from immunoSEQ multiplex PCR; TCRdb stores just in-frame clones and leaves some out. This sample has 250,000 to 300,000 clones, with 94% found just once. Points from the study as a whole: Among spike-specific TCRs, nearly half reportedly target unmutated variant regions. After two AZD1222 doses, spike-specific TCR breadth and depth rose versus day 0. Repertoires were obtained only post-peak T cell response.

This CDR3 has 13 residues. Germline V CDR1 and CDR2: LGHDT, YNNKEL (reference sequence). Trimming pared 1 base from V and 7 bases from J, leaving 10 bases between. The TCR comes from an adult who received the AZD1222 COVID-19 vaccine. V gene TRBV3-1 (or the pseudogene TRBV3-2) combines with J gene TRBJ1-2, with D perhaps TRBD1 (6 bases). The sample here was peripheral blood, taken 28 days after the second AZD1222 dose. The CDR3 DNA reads TGTGCCAGCAGCCAAGGGACAGCTGCTGGCTACACCTTC. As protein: CASSQGTAAGYTF.